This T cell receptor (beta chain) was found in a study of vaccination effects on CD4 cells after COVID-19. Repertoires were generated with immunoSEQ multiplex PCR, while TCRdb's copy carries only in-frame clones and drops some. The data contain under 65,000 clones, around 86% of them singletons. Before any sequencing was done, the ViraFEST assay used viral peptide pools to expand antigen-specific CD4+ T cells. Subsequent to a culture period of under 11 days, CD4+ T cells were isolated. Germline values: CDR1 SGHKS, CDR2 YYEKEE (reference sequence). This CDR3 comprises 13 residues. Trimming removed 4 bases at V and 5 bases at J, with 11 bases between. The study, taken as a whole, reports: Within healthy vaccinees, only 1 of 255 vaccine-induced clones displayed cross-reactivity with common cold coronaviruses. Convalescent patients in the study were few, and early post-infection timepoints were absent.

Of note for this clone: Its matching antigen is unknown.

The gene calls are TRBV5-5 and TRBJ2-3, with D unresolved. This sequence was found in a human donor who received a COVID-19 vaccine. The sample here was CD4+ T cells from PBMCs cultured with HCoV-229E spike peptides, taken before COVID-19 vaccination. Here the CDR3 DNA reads TGTGCCAGCAGCCAGCATTGGGAAGATACGCAGTATTTT. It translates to CASSQHWEDTQYF.